The 2 T cell receptor beta chains listed next were all sequenced from one sample in a study of CD8+ T cells in alopecia areata. After isolation, RNA underwent reverse transcription to generate cDNA as the sequencing template. Data came from immunoSEQ multiplex PCR; TCRdb stores just in-frame clones and leaves some out. The sample includes about 150,000 clones, about 50% seen only once; the top ten take 19%. The specimen comprised CD8+ T cells sorted from blood, sampled at week 0. These receptors originate from a human donor with alopecia areata.

In DNA, the CDR3 is TGTGCCAGCAGCTTAGCCGCGCGTGGCTACACCTTC. Translated: CASSLAARGYTF. The V call is TRBV7-9, the J call TRBJ1-2, with D unclear. CDR1 is SEHNR and CDR2 is FQNEAQ in the germline V gene (reference sequence). The V gene lost 0 bases and the J gene lost 7 bases, with 6 bases spanning the gap. CDR3 length: 12 residues. The whole variable domain, filled in from reference TRBV7-9 and TRBJ1-2, reads DTGVSQNPRHKITKRGQNVTFRCDPISEHNRLYWYRQTLGQGPEFLTYFQNEAQLEKSRLLSDRFSAERPKGSFSTLEIQRTEQGDSAMYLCASSLAARGYTFGSGTRLTVV.

The chain uses TRBV23-1 and TRBJ1-1; unclear D gene. Being an ORF, TRBV23-1 has a function that is uncertain. The length of the CDR3 is 15 residues. Trimming took 3 bases from V and 1 from J, leaving 12 bases between them. The CDR3 DNA follows: TGCGCCAGCAGTCAGGAGTTAGGAGCGAACACTGAAGCTTTCTTT. This sequence encodes CASSQELGANTEAFF.